The present TCR beta chain was sequenced within a study of blood T cell repertoires in COVID-19. Study context: Acute and convalescent COVID-19 specimens originated in the United States, Italy and Spain. The analysed material was cDNA or gDNA that came from T cells, B-cell-depleted T cells, or PBMCs.

Looked up from germline, CDR1 is MNHEY and CDR2 is SMNVEV (reference sequence). Trimming removed 6 bases from V and 2 bases from J, with 19 bases in between. The CDR3 is made up of 16 amino acids. Assignment of participants to cohorts was predicated upon participant-reported clinical history. A few counts support this clone. Authors' processing steps: Amplified reference gene primers provided the basis for estimating nucleated cell counts. Measured with immunoSEQ multiplex PCR; TCRdb has only the in-frame clones, and not every one. The V and J calls and the clone size are those of that table, but D and trimming were determined from the DNA. The sample holds fewer than 400,000 clones; 87% are singletons and the top ten take roughly a tenth.

The chain is built from TRBV27 and TRBJ1-1; possibly TRBD1 for D (6 bases). What was sequenced was PBMCs or T cells enriched from blood (not recorded which). This receptor was obtained from a woman between 45 and 65 years old who had recovered from COVID-19. CDR3 in amino acids: CASRAASGGPNTEAFF. The CDR3, as DNA: TGTGCCAGCAGGGCTGCGAGTGGGGGCCCCAACACTGAAGCTTTCTTT.